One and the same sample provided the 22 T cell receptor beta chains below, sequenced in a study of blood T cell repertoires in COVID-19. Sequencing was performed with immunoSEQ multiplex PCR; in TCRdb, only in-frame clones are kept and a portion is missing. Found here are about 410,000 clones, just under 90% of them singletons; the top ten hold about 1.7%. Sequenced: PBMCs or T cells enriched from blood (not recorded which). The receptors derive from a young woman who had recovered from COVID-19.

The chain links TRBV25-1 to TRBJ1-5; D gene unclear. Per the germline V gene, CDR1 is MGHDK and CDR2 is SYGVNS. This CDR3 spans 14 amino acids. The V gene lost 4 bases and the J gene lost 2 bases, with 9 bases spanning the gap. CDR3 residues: CASSGGIGNQPQHF. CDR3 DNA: TGTGCCAGCAGTGGAGGAATCGGCAATCAGCCCCAGCATTTT.

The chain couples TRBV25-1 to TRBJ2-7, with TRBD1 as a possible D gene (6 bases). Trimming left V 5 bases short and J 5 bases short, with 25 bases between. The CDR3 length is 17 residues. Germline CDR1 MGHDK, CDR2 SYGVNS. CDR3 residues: CASSPTGHPVLTHEQYF. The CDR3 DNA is TGTGCCAGCAGTCCTACGGGACATCCCGTTCTGACTCACGAGCAGTACTTC.

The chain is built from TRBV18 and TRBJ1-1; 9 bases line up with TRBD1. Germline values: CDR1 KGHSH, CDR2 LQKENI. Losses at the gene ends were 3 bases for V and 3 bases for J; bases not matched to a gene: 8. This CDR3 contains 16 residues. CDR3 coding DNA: TGTGCCAGCTCACCGTCGGGACAGGGTCGGTACACTGAAGCTTTCTTT. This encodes CASSPSGQGRYTEAFF.

The CDR3 DNA reads TGTGCCAGCAGCTTGGAGGGGTGGGGGACAGGGAGGTACAATGAGCAGTTCTTC. It specifies CASSLEGWGTGRYNEQFF. The chain uses TRBV11-2 and TRBJ2-1; 9 bases fit TRBD1. Trimming took 3 bases from V and 4 from J; bases not matched to a gene: 13. Germline V gives CDR1 SGHAT, CDR2 FQNNGV. There are 18 residues in the CDR3.

The CDR3 loop reads CASSVVAGGPGEQYF. Here the CDR3 DNA reads TGTGCCAGCAGCGTAGTGGCGGGAGGGCCAGGGGAGCAGTACTTC. The chain couples TRBV9 to TRBJ2-7; TRBD2 aligns across 9 bases. Germline CDR1 reads SGDLS; CDR2 reads YYNGEE. Losses at the gene ends were 0 bases for V and 7 bases for J; bases not matched to a gene: 8. The CDR3 runs 15 residues.

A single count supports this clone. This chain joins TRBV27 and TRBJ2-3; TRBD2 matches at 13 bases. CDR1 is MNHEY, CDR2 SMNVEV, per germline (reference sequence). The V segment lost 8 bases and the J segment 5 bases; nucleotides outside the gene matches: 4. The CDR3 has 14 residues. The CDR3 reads CASGGLAGVDTQYF. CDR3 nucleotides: TGTGCCAGCGGAGGACTAGCGGGAGTAGATACGCAGTATTTT.

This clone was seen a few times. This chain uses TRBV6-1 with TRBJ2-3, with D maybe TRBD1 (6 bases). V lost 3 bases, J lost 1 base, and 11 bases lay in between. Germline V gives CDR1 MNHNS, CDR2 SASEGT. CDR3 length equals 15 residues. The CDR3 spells CASSETAGGTDTQYF. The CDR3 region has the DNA TGTGCCAGCAGTGAGACGGCAGGGGGCACAGATACGCAGTATTTT.

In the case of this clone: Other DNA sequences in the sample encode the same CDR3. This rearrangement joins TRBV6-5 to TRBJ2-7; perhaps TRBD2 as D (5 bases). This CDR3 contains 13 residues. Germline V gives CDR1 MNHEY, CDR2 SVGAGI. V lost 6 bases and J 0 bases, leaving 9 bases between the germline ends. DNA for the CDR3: TGTGCCAGCAGCCGGGATTACTCCTACGAGCAGTACTTC. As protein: CASSRDYSYEQYF.

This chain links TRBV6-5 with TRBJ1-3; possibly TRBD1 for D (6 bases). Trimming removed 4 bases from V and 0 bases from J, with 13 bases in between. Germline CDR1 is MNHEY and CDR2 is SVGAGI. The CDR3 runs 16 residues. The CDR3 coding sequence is TGTGCCAGCAGTTCTACAGGGATCTACTCTGGAAACACCATATATTTT. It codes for CASSSTGIYSGNTIYF.

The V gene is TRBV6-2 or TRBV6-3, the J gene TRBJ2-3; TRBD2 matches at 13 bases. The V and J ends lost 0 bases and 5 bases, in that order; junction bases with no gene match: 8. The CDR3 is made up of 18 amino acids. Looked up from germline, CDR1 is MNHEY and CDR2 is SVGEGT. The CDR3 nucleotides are TGTGCCAGCAGTTACTCGCGAACTAGCGGGGGGGCCGGAGATACGCAGTATTTT. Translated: CASSYSRTSGGAGDTQYF.

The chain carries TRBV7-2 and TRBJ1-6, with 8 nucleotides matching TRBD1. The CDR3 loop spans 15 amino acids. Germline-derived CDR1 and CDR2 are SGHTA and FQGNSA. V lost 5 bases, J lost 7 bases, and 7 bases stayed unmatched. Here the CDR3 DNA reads TGTGCCAGCAGCCTCGCAGGGGGCAGGAATTCACCCCTCCACTTT. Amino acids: CASSLAGGRNSPLHF.

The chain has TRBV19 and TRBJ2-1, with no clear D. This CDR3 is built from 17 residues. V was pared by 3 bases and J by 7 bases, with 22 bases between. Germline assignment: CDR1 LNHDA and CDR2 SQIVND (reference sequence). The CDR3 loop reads CASSMRSGYDKANEQFF. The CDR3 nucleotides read TGTGCCAGTAGTATGAGGTCCGGCTACGATAAGGCTAATGAGCAGTTCTTC.

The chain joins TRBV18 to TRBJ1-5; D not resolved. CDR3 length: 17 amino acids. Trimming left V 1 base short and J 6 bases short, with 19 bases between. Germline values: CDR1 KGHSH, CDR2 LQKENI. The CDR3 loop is CASSPLPPPSGPQPQHF. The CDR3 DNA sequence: TGTGCCAGCTCACCACTTCCCCCCCCTAGCGGCCCTCAGCCCCAGCATTTT.

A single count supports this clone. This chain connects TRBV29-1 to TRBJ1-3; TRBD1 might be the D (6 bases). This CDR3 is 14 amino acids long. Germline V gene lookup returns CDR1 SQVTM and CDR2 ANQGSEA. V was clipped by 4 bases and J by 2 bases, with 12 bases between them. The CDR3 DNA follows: TGCAGCGTTGGAACAGGGCTGGCTGGAAACACCATATATTTT. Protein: CSVGTGLAGNTIYF.

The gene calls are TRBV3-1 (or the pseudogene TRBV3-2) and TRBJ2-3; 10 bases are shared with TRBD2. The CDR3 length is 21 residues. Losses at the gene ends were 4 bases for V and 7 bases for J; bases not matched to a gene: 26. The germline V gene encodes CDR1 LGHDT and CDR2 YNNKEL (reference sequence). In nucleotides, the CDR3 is TGTGCCAGCAGCCTGACAGAGAGAAGCACCGTGTTAGCGGGAGGTTTGAATACGCAGTATTTT. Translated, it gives CASSLTERSTVLAGGLNTQYF.

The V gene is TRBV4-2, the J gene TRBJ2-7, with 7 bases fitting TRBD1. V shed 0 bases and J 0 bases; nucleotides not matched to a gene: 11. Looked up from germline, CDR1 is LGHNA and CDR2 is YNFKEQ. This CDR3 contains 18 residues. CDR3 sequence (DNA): TGTGCCAGCAGCCAAGAGGGTTGGGTGGCAGGGGGCTCCTACGAGCAGTACTTC. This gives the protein CASSQEGWVAGGSYEQYF.

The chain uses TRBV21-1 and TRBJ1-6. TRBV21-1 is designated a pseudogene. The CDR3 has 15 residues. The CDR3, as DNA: TGTGCCAGCAGCAAATTGGGGGAGGTTCGTTCACCCCTCCACTTT. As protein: CASSKLGEVRSPLHF.

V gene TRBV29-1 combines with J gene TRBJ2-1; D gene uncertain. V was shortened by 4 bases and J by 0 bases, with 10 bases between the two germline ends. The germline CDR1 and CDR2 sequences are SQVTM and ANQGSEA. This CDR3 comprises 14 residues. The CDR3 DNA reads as TGCAGCGTTGTGGCAGGATACTCCTACAATGAGCAGTTCTTC. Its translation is CSVVAGYSYNEQFF.

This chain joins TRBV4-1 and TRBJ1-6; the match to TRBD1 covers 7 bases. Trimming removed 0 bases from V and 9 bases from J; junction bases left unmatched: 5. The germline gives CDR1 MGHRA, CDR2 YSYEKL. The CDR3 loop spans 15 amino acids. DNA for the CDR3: TGCGCCAGCAGCCAAGACTTCGCAGGGGGTTCACCCCTCCACTTT. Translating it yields CASSQDFAGGSPLHF.

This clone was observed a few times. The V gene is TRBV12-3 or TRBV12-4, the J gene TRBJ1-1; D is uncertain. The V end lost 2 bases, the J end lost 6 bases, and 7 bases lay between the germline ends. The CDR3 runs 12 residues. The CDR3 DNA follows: TGTGCCAGCAGTTTATATGGCCCTGAAGCTTTCTTT. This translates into CASSLYGPEAFF.

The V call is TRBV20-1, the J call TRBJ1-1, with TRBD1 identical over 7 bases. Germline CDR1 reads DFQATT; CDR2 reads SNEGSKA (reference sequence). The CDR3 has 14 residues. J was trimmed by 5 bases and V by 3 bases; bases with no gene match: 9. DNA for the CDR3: TGCAGTGCTAGTTGTTGCAGGGGGAGGACTGAAGCTTTCTTT. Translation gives CSASCCRGRTEAFF.

The CDR3 loop reads CASIAGGDNQPQHF. Written as DNA, the CDR3 is TGTGCCAGCATCGCGGGGGGGGACAATCAGCCCCAGCATTTT. J is TRBJ1-5 and V is TRBV28; TRBD1 is a possible D gene (5 bases). V lost 7 bases and J lost 3, with 13 bases in between. Germline loops: CDR1 MDHEN, CDR2 SYDVKM. The CDR3 length is 14 residues.